This is a list of T cell receptor beta chains from one sample in a study of regulatory T cells in long-lasting Graves disease. TCRdb re-called the multiplex PCR reads through MiXCR, storing one row per CDR3 protein. This table has 350,000 to 500,000 distinct CDR3 sequences, 11% to 15% appearing once. In addition, the sample was reused for a study of T cells in Graves' hyperthyroidism and ophthalmopathy.

The source was peripheral blood mononuclear cells (PBMCs), collected at new diagnosis, from a patient treated with antithyroid drugs. All receptors derive from a woman aged 50 to 65 with Graves disease. The CDR3 runs from the conserved cysteine through the conserved F or W. A D gene is named only where the DNA matches it firmly. Clone size is shown for a subset of rows, as once, few, many or a class of expanded clone.

TRBJ2-2 - many TRBV7-2 TGTGCCAGCAGCTATGAAGCGGGCGGGGAGCTGTTTTTT CASSYEAGGELFF
TRBJ2-1 - many TRBV28 TGTGCCAGCAGTCGGCACGAGGCCAGGGTCAATGAGCAGTTCTTC CASSRHEARVNEQFF
TRBJ2-1 - few TRBV27 TGTGCCAGCAGTTTAACAGGGTTCGCTTCCTACAATGAGCAGTTCTTC CASSLTGFASYNEQFF
TRBJ1-2 - few TRBV10-3 TGTGCCATCAGTGAACAAGTTTCTAACTATGGCTACACCTTC CAISEQVSNYGYTF
TRBJ2-5 - many TRBV27 TGTGCCAGCAGTTTCCGGGGTACTGGTTGGGAGACCCAGTACTTC CASSFRGTGWETQYF
TRBJ2-1 TRBD2 many TRBV3-1 TGTGCCAGCAGCCTCCTGACTAGCGGGAGTTTTGAGCAGTTCTTC CASSLLTSGSFEQFF
TRBJ2-7 - once TRBV6-5 TGTGCCAGCAGTTACTCGGGCCCTGGGACCCAGCAGTACTTC CASSYSGPGTQQYF
TRBJ1-6 - many TRBV28 TGTGCCAGCAGCCCAGGTCACCGATCACCCCTCCACTTT CASSPGHRSPLHF
TRBJ2-5 TRBD1 many TRBV29-1 TGCAGCGTTGGTCGGACAGGGGGCCAAGAGACCCAGTACTTC CSVGRTGGQETQYF
TRBJ1-6 - many TRBV20-1 TGCAGTGCTAGAGATGAGGGGCTTTCCAGCCGGTCACCCCTCCACTTT CSARDEGLSSRSPLHF
TRBJ2-5 TRBD2 many TRBV20-1 TGCAGTGCAAGAACACCGGGACTAGGAGAGACCCAGTACTTC CSARTPGLGETQYF
TRBJ2-5 TRBD2 - TRBV5-1 TGCGCCAGCAGCTTCGGGGGGTTCGGGGAGACCCAGTACTTC CASSFGGFGETQYF
TRBJ2-2 - - TRBV5-5 TGTGCCAGCAGCTCCTTTGGGCCCGGGGAGCTGTTTTTT CASSSFGPGELFF
TRBJ2-1 TRBD1 few TRBV10-3 TGTGCCATCAAAGGACAGGTGGATGAGCAGTTCTTC CAIKGQVDEQFF
TRBJ2-1 TRBD2 - TRBV12-3/TRBV12-4 TGTGCCAGCAGTTTGAGGCTAGCGGGAGGCGAGCAGTTCTTC CASSLRLAGGEQFF
TRBJ2-2 TRBD1 - TRBV5-1 TGCGCCAGCTCACAGGGGGCGCGCACCGGGGAGCTGTTTTTT CASSQGARTGELFF
TRBJ1-5 - many TRBV11-2 TGTGCCAGCAGCCAAGATGGGGGGCTTAATCAGCCCCAGCATTTT CASSQDGGLNQPQHF
TRBJ1-1 - - TRBV16 TGTGCCAGCAGCTTTTGGGAGGGTGGGGGCACTGAAGCTTTCTTT CASSFWEGGGTEAFF
TRBJ1-1 TRBD1 few TRBV5-5 TGTGCCAGCAGCTTACTATCCGGGACAGGGGGGACTGAAGCTTTCTTT CASSLLSGTGGTEAFF
TRBJ2-2 TRBD1 many TRBV19 TGTGCCAGCAACAGGGGAAACACCGGGGAGCTGTTTTTT CASNRGNTGELFF
TRBJ2-7 - many TRBV7-6 TGTGCCAGCAGCCCGATTTCGCAGAACAACTACGAGCAGTACTTC CASSPISQNNYEQYF
TRBJ2-7 TRBD1 many TRBV10-3 TGTGCCATCACTCGATACCGGGACAGGGATGACGAGCAGTACTTC CAITRYRDRDDEQYF
TRBJ2-3 - many TRBV13 TGTGCCAGCAGCCTGGGGGCGGTCCCTGGAGATACGCAGTATTTT CASSLGAVPGDTQYF
TRBJ1-6 - few TRBV3-1 TGTGCCAGCAGCCAAGAGGGAGGGGGTTCTCTCCACTTT CASSQEGGGSLHF
TRBJ1-2 - many TRBV12-3/TRBV12-4 TGTGCCAGCAGCTTTGATTACCGGGACGGCTATGGCTACACCTTC CASSFDYRDGYGYTF
TRBJ2-4 TRBD1 - TRBV2 TGTGCCAGCAGCGAGGACAGGGTCCGGAACATTCAGTACTTC CASSEDRVRNIQYF
TRBJ2-3 TRBD2 few TRBV18 TGTGCCAGCTCACAATTTAGCGGGAGGAACACAGATACGCAGTATTTT CASSQFSGRNTDTQYF
TRBJ2-1 TRBD2 - TRBV19 TGTGCCAGTATGGGGGGAGGGAGCCATGAGCAGTTCTTC CASMGGGSHEQFF
TRBJ2-5 - - TRBV7-8 TGTGCCAGCAGCTTTCCGACTAGGGGACAAGAGACCCAGTACTTC CASSFPTRGQETQYF
TRBJ2-2 - few TRBV13 TGTGCCAGCAGCCTCAGGACGGAGAACACCGGGGAGCTGTTTTTT CASSLRTENTGELFF
TRBJ1-2 TRBD1 - TRBV28 TGTGCCAGCAGTTCCTCAGGGGGCATATATGGCTACACCTTC CASSSSGGIYGYTF
TRBJ2-3 - - TRBV6-9 TGTGCCAGCAGTTACGTCCAGGGGCTATACACAGATACGCAGTATTTT CASSYVQGLYTDTQYF
TRBJ2-1 TRBD2 many TRBV7-9 TGTGCCAGCAGAGACCTAGCGGGAGGGCTTGGAGAGCAGTTCTTC CASRDLAGGLGEQFF
TRBJ1-4 - few TRBV6-5 TGTGCCAGCAGTTACAACCGTCGGGTTTTGGGGGAAAAACTGTTTTTT CASSYNRRVLGEKLFF
TRBJ1-4 TRBD1 many TRBV2 TGTGCCAGCATCGCAGGGGGTCATGAAAAACTGTTTTTT CASIAGGHEKLFF
TRBJ2-7 TRBD1 - TRBV20-1 TGCAGTGCTAGACTCCTCGGGACAGGGGATTACGAGCAGTACTTC CSARLLGTGDYEQYF
TRBJ1-1 - many TRBV3-1 TGTGCCAGCAGCCCACGGGAGGGGAGCCTGGCGGAAGCTTTCTTT CASSPREGSLAEAFF
TRBJ2-1 - - TRBV6-2/TRBV6-3 TGTGCCAGCAGTTACTCGTGGTCCAGGGCCAATGAGCAGTTCTTC CASSYSWSRANEQFF
TRBJ2-3 TRBD2 many TRBV29-1 TGCAGCGTTGCTTTCGCGGGGGGATTGATTGGAACAGATACGCAGTATTTT CSVAFAGGLIGTDTQYF
TRBJ1-6 - - TRBV15 TGTGCCACCAGCCGAACGGGGAATTCACCCCTCCACTTT CATSRTGNSPLHF
TRBJ1-2 - many TRBV5-6 TGTGCCAGCAGCTTGTGGGACCTATCTTTGGGCTACACCTTC CASSLWDLSLGYTF
TRBJ1-5 - few TRBV4-1 TGCGCCAGCAGCCAATATCATGGGCAACCCCAGCATTTT CASSQYHGQPQHF
TRBJ2-3 TRBD2 many TRBV2 TGTGCCAGCAGTACCCAGGGGCTAGCGGGAGTAGATACGCAGTATTTT CASSTQGLAGVDTQYF
TRBJ1-4 TRBD1 many TRBV12-3/TRBV12-4 TGTGCCAGCACGATATCCGGGACAGGGGTCGAAAAACTGTTTTTT CASTISGTGVEKLFF
TRBJ2-1 - - TRBV3-1 TGTGCCAGCAGCTATCGGGTGGGAGCGACGGATGAGCAGTTCTTC CASSYRVGATDEQFF
TRBJ2-7 - - TRBV11-2 TGTGCCAGTAGTATAGGTCTCAGGGCGGACGAGCAGTACTTC CASSIGLRADEQYF
TRBJ2-5 - many TRBV7-3 TGTGCCAGCAGGATCGGTAGCGGAGAAGAGACCCAGTACTTC CASRIGSGEETQYF
TRBJ2-3 TRBD1 - TRBV29-1 TGCAGCGCCCGGACAGGGGGTCCAGATACGCAGTATTTT CSARTGGPDTQYF